The 4 T cell receptor beta chains presented below share a single source sample, sequenced in a study of T cell clonality in common variable immunodeficiency. Repertoires were generated with immunoSEQ multiplex PCR, while TCRdb's copy carries only in-frame clones and drops some. The sample holds roughly 70,000 clones, and no clone turns up only once. Sample: peripheral blood mononuclear cells. The receptors here all came from a person aged 18 to 69 in good health.

This clone came up many times. The read terminates 3 residues ahead of where the CDR3 ends, so the germline J gene completes it. The chain joins TRBV5-1 to TRBJ2-5, with 12 bases matching TRBD2. Germline CDR1 and CDR2: SGHRS and YFSETQ. The CDR3 loop spans 14 amino acids. With V trimmed by 4 bases and J by 4 bases, 2 bases remained unmatched. The CDR3 sequence is CASSPGLAGETQYF. The DNA read from the CDR3 is TGCGCCAGCAGCCCGGGACTAGCGGGAGAGACC.

This clone was counted many times. The read terminates 3 residues before the CDR3 end, so the remaining end is supplied by the germline J gene. The identical CDR3 is also encoded by other nucleotide sequences in the sample. J is TRBJ2-3 and V is TRBV5-4; 7 positions agree with TRBD2. J lost 0 bases, V lost 2 bases, and 3 bases had no gene match. Germline CDR1 reads SGHNT; CDR2 reads YYREEE (reference sequence). The CDR3 spans 15 residues. The CDR3 bases that were read are TGTGCCAGCAGCTTCCGGCGGGGGAGCACAGATACG. Translating it yields CASSFRRGSTDT. The full-length CDR3 reads as CASSFRRGSTDTQYF.

This clone was seen many times. The chain's CDR3 is CASSQDQQERTGELFF. The part of the CDR3 DNA that was read is TGTGCCAGCAGCCAAGATCAACAGGAGCGCACCGGGGAG. This chain connects TRBV4-2 to TRBJ2-2; D is perhaps TRBD1 (5 bases). The CDR3 extends 3 residues past the end of the read, so its final part is completed from the germline J gene. This CDR3 spans 16 amino acids. Germline V CDR1 and CDR2: LGHNA, YNFKEQ. Trimming removed 0 bases from V and 4 bases from J, with 12 bases in between.

This clone was counted ten times or more. The CDR3 end is not reached by the read, which stops 3 residues before it; the germline J gene fills it in. The rearrangement uses TRBV7-6 and TRBJ2-3; TRBD2 matches 11 bases. Germline lookup yields CDR1 SGHVS and CDR2 FNYEAQ. V lost 5 bases, J lost 6 bases, and 16 bases stayed unmatched. The CDR3 covers 18 residues. The CDR3 DNA, read in part, is TGTGCCAGCAGCGCGGCCGGACTAGCGGGCCCCTCTTTGGATACG. This encodes CASSAAGLAGPSLDT. The complete CDR3 protein is CASSAAGLAGPSLDTQYF.